What follows are 30 T cell receptor beta chains derived from one specimen sequenced in a study of identical twins. MiXCR, applied by TCRdb to the 5' RACE reads, yields one record per CDR3 protein. Among about 100,000 distinct CDR3 sequences listed, 5.9% were seen once. Sequencing was carried out using memory T cells sorted from blood. These receptors were taken from a woman in her forties or fifties in good health.

This clonotype has at least ten counts. The gene calls are TRBV12-3 or TRBV12-4 and TRBJ2-1, with 10 positions matching TRBD1. The trim removed 3 bases at V and 14 bases at J, leaving 4 bases unmatched. This CDR3 is built from 12 residues. CDR3 DNA: TGTGCCAGCAGTTTCTCAGGACAGGGGGAGTTCTTC. This gives the protein CASSFSGQGEFF.

This clonotype has ten or more counts. The rearrangement joins TRBV6-4 to TRBJ1-1; no reliable D call. CDR3 length equals 14 residues. V was shortened by 0 bases and J by 1 base, with 6 bases between the two germline ends. Germline CDR1 MRHNA, CDR2 SNTAGT. DNA of the CDR3: TGTGCCAGCAGTGACTCATCTAGGAACACTGAAGCTTTCTTT. Residues: CASSDSSRNTEAFF.

The genes are TRBV19 and TRBJ2-1, with a tentative D call TRBD2 (6 bases). Germline values: CDR1 LNHDA, CDR2 SQIVND (reference sequence). The CDR3 extends over 13 amino acids. Trimming cost V 8 bases and J 3 bases, with 11 bases left between them. The chain's CDR3 is CASRDSHYNEQFF. CDR3 coding DNA: TGTGCCAGTCGGGACTCTCACTACAATGAGCAGTTCTTC. Combining the CDR3 with reference TRBV19 and TRBJ2-1 gives the whole variable domain DGGITQSPKYLFRKEGQNVTLSCEQNLNHDAMYWYRQDPGQGLRLIYYSQIVNDFQKGDIAEGYSVSREKKESFPLTVTSAQKNPTAFYLCASRDSHYNEQFFGPGTRLTVL.

This chain uses TRBV4-1 with TRBJ2-1; unclear D gene. Trimming stripped 1 base from V and 3 bases from J, with 10 bases between. The germline V gene has CDR1 MGHRA and CDR2 YSYEKL. The CDR3 extends over 15 amino acids. CDR3: CASSQGIVNYNEQFF. Written as DNA, the CDR3 is TGCGCCAGCAGCCAAGGTATCGTTAACTACAATGAGCAGTTCTTC.

This clonotype has a count of ten or more. The chain has TRBV6-5 and TRBJ2-5, with a possible D match to TRBD2 (5 bases). CDR1 is MNHEY and CDR2 is SVGAGI in the germline V gene. V dropped 6 bases and J dropped 2 bases, with 7 bases sitting between them. The CDR3 covers 12 residues. The CDR3 nucleotides read TGTGCCAGCAGGACGGGACAAGAGACCCAGTACTTC. Protein: CASRTGQETQYF.

The J gene is TRBJ2-3, the V gene TRBV3-1, with TRBD1 matching 7 bases. Germline values: CDR1 LGHDT, CDR2 YNNKEL (reference sequence). V was pared by 4 bases and J by 6 bases, with 4 bases of the junction left unmatched. The CDR3 extends over 13 amino acids. The DNA for the CDR3 is TGTGCCAGCAGCCGACAGGGACGGGATACGCAGTATTTT. It encodes CASSRQGRDTQYF.

This clonotype has ten or more counts. V and J are TRBV6-5 and TRBJ2-5, with 11 bases aligning to TRBD2. The CDR3 consists of 15 residues. Germline lookup yields CDR1 MNHEY and CDR2 SVGAGI. The ends lost 0 bases at V and 6 bases at J; junction bases unmatched: 3. CDR3 loop: CASSYSTSGIKTQYF. The CDR3 DNA reads as TGTGCCAGCAGTTACTCGACTAGCGGGATAAAGACCCAGTACTTC.

This chain connects TRBV7-8 to TRBJ2-1, with 9 positions matching TRBD2. The CDR3 is 14 residues long. Trimming removed 2 bases from V and 6 bases from J; junction bases left unmatched: 2. Germline lookup yields CDR1 SGHVS and CDR2 FQNEAQ. CDR3 in amino acids: CASSLSSGINEQFF. The CDR3 DNA is TGTGCCAGCAGCTTATCTAGCGGGATCAATGAGCAGTTCTTC.

This clonotype has a count of ten or more. The V call is TRBV4-1, the J call TRBJ1-2, with 7 bases matching TRBD1. This CDR3 has 16 residues. Germline assignment: CDR1 MGHRA and CDR2 YSYEKL. Unmatched junction bases numbered 13, after V lost 6 bases and J lost 3 bases. Here the CDR3 reads CASRHPGTARDYGYTF. CDR3 sequence (DNA): TGCGCCAGCAGGCATCCCGGGACAGCGAGGGACTATGGCTACACCTTC.

This clonotype came up many times. This sequence joins TRBV20-1 and TRBJ2-5, with D perhaps TRBD2 (5 bases). V lost 1 base to trimming and J lost 5 bases, with 14 bases between them. The CDR3 runs 14 residues. CDR1 DFQATT and CDR2 SNEGSKA come from the germline V gene (reference sequence). Here the CDR3 DNA reads TGCAGTGCTAGAGTTTCGAGGGCCTCCGAGACCCAGTACTTC. Amino acids: CSARVSRASETQYF.

The V gene is TRBV5-1, the J gene TRBJ2-3; 8 bases are a match to TRBD2. Germline lookup yields CDR1 SGHRS and CDR2 YFSETQ. V shed 4 bases and J 2 bases; nucleotides not matched to a gene: 6. The length of the CDR3 is 15 residues. This chain's CDR3 is CASSVSGRDTDTQYF. In DNA, the CDR3 is TGCGCCAGCAGCGTGAGCGGGAGAGACACAGATACGCAGTATTTT.

This clonotype was recorded a few times. V and J are TRBV7-2 and TRBJ2-1; perhaps TRBD2 as D (6 bases). The CDR3 runs 16 residues. CDR1 is SGHTA, CDR2 FQGNSA, per germline. V dropped 1 base and J dropped 8 bases, with 18 bases sitting between them. This CDR3 reads CASSLVTSREGYEQFF. The CDR3 bases are TGTGCCAGCAGCTTAGTTACTAGCAGGGAAGGCTATGAGCAGTTCTTC.

This chain connects TRBV3-1 to TRBJ2-1; no reliable D call. The CDR3 is made up of 14 amino acids. Trimming took off 2 bases at V and 4 bases at J, with 9 bases between the two ends. Germline-derived CDR1 and CDR2 are LGHDT and YNNKEL (reference sequence). The CDR3 loop reads CASSQFKAYNEQFF. CDR3 sequence (DNA): TGTGCCAGCAGCCAATTCAAAGCGTACAATGAGCAGTTCTTC.

The table lists this clonotype with many counts. The rearrangement uses TRBV29-1 and TRBJ2-5; D is perhaps TRBD1 or TRBD2 (6 bases each). V was trimmed by 7 bases and J by 5 bases, leaving 17 bases between them. The CDR3 length is 13 residues. Looked up from germline, CDR1 is SQVTM and CDR2 is ANQGSEA. Written as DNA, the CDR3 is TGCAGCGGCAAGGGGGGACAAGGGGAGACCCAGTACTTC. This codes for CSGKGGQGETQYF.

The sample holds many counts of this clonotype. The rearrangement joins TRBV28 to TRBJ1-2; D is undetermined. CDR1 is MDHEN, CDR2 SYDVKM, per germline. There are 12 residues in the CDR3. V lost 10 bases and J lost 7, with 16 bases in between. CDR3 bases: TGTGCCACCGTCCCTTTGATAAGTGGCTACACCTTC. Its translation is CATVPLISGYTF.

This clonotype showed up many times. The chain is built from TRBV24-1 and TRBJ2-1; a weak D match, TRBD2 (6 bases). This CDR3 spans 12 amino acids. Germline lookup yields CDR1 KGHDR and CDR2 SFDVKD. The germline V and J ends were trimmed by 6 bases and 10 bases, with 12 bases remaining between them. This CDR3 is CATSRSSEEQFF. The CDR3 nucleotides read TGTGCCACCAGTCGGTCTAGCGAGGAGCAGTTCTTC.

Ten or more counts support this clonotype. This chain connects TRBV4-1 to TRBJ2-3; no clear D gene. The CDR3 has 16 amino acids. Germline V gene sequence: CDR1 MGHRA, CDR2 YSYEKL. V was trimmed by 0 bases and J by 2 bases, leaving 12 bases between them. This CDR3 is CASSQDQSVPTDTQYF. The DNA for the CDR3 is TGCGCCAGCAGCCAAGATCAAAGCGTACCCACAGATACGCAGTATTTT.

This clonotype occurred many times. The chain recombines TRBV28 with TRBJ2-3; a possible D gene is TRBD1 (6 bases). Trimming cost V 5 bases and J 2 bases, with 8 bases left between them. The CDR3 consists of 13 residues. CDR1 is MDHEN and CDR2 is SYDVKM in the germline V gene. CDR3 sequence reads: CASSTGFTDTQYF. CDR3 bases: TGTGCCAGCAGTACAGGGTTCACAGATACGCAGTATTTT.

V and J are TRBV6-2 or TRBV6-3 and TRBJ2-1; D is possibly TRBD2 (7 bases). Trimming left V 2 bases short and J 9 bases short, with 14 bases between. This CDR3 spans 14 amino acids. Germline V CDR1 and CDR2: MNHEY, SVGEGT. CDR3 coding DNA: TGTGCCAGCAGTTACGCGGGGGCACAAAGTGAGCAGTTCTTC. This translates into CASSYAGAQSEQFF.

Ten or more counts support this clonotype. The chain carries TRBV11-2 and TRBJ2-1; 7 bases are shared with TRBD2. Germline V gives CDR1 SGHAT, CDR2 FQNNGV. The CDR3 length is 14 residues. J gave up 10 bases and V 5 bases, and 11 bases lay outside the gene matches. For the CDR3, the DNA is TGTGCCAGCAGCCAACCTCCTTCGCGGGGGGAGCAGTTCTTC. Translation gives CASSQPPSRGEQFF.

This clonotype was found many times. This chain links TRBV5-6 with TRBJ2-5; the match to TRBD2 covers 10 bases. CDR1 and CDR2 (germline): SGHDT, YYEEEE. With V trimmed by 0 bases and J by 7 bases, 9 bases remained unmatched. The CDR3 extends over 16 amino acids. CDR3 coding DNA: TGTGCCAGCAGCTTGGTGCTAGCGGGAGTTGGTGTGACCCAGTACTTC. It encodes CASSLVLAGVGVTQYF.

This sequence joins TRBV20-1 and TRBJ2-1; a weak D match, TRBD2 (5 bases). Germline CDR1 reads DFQATT; CDR2 reads SNEGSKA (reference sequence). The CDR3 spans 12 residues. Trimming left V 6 bases short and J 8 bases short, with 14 bases between. CDR3 bases: TGCAGTGCGTCCCCTCTAGCTCATGAGCAGTTCTTC. Amino acids: CSASPLAHEQFF.

This clonotype was detected ten times or more. The rearrangement links TRBV10-3 to TRBJ2-6, with D unclear. Germline V gene sequence: CDR1 ENHRY, CDR2 SYGVKD. V dropped 3 bases and J dropped 9 bases, with 9 bases sitting between them. CDR3 length: 13 residues. This CDR3 is CAISEGQNNVLTF. DNA of the CDR3: TGTGCCATCAGTGAAGGGCAGAACAACGTCCTGACTTTC.

This clonotype was seen many times. This sequence joins TRBV5-1 and TRBJ2-1; D ambiguous. V dropped 2 bases and J dropped 7 bases, with 4 bases sitting between them. Germline V gene sequence: CDR1 SGHRS, CDR2 YFSETQ. CDR3 length: 11 amino acids. As DNA, the CDR3 is TGCGCCAGCAGCTTTGTGAATGAGCAGTTCTTC. Translating gives CASSFVNEQFF.

This clonotype was recorded at least ten times. V is TRBV20-1 and J is TRBJ2-7; 7 nucleotides agree with TRBD2. The CDR3 covers 14 residues. Germline V CDR1 and CDR2: DFQATT, SNEGSKA (reference sequence). With 1 base clipped from V and 3 bases from J, the junction kept 6 bases outside the gene matches. CDR3 sequence (DNA): TGCAGTGCTAGAGTCCCGGGAGGTAACTACGAGCAGTACTTC. Amino acids: CSARVPGGNYEQYF.

This clonotype was seen ten or more times. This chain connects TRBV9 to TRBJ2-1; tentative D call: TRBD2 (5 bases). Germline loops: CDR1 SGDLS, CDR2 YYNGEE. This CDR3 is 14 amino acids long. V was shortened by 0 bases and J by 7 bases, with 11 bases between the two germline ends. CDR3 residues: CASSVEASPNEQFF. The CDR3 bases are TGTGCCAGCAGCGTAGAGGCTAGCCCGAATGAGCAGTTCTTC.

This clonotype was recorded many times. The chain carries TRBV29-1 and TRBJ2-5; 8 positions match TRBD1. The CDR3 runs 14 residues. Germline lookup yields CDR1 SQVTM and CDR2 ANQGSEA. Losses at the gene ends were 6 bases for V and 7 bases for J; bases not matched to a gene: 13. The CDR3 DNA reads TGCAGCGTCGCCGGGACAGGCCGAAGCGGGACCCAGTACTTC. It specifies CSVAGTGRSGTQYF.

At least ten counts were recorded for this clonotype. This chain joins TRBV7-8 and TRBJ2-1; no firm D call. With 0 bases removed from V and 2 bases from J, the gap between germline ends came to 14 bases. There are 17 residues in the CDR3. Germline lookup yields CDR1 SGHVS and CDR2 FQNEAQ. The CDR3 DNA is TGTGCCAGCAGCTTAGCGTTAGGCAGGTTTGCCTACAATGAGCAGTTCTTC. It is translated as CASSLALGRFAYNEQFF.

Concerning this clonotype: This may be a read error: a much more frequent sequence differs by one nucleotide. The conserved final phenylalanine or tryptophan is absent from the CDR3, which likely points to a read error. This chain uses TRBV5-1 with TRBJ2-3; unclear D gene. Germline V gene lookup returns CDR1 SGHRS and CDR2 YFSETQ. The CDR3 spans 12 residues. V shed 1 base and J shed 11 bases, with 11 bases lying between them. Here the CDR3 DNA reads TGCGCCAGCAGCTTGAGAACAGATCAGCAGTATCTT. Translation: CASSLRTDQQYL.

This clonotype was counted a few times. The rearrangement joins TRBV20-1 to TRBJ2-2; the D gene is possibly TRBD2 (7 bases). The length of the CDR3 is 16 residues. The germline gives CDR1 DFQATT, CDR2 SNEGSKA (reference sequence). V dropped 2 bases and J dropped 1 base, with 14 bases sitting between them. CDR3 in amino acids: CSARTTGGWNTGELFF. CDR3 DNA sequence: TGCAGTGCTAGAACCACGGGGGGCTGGAACACCGGGGAGCTGTTTTTT.